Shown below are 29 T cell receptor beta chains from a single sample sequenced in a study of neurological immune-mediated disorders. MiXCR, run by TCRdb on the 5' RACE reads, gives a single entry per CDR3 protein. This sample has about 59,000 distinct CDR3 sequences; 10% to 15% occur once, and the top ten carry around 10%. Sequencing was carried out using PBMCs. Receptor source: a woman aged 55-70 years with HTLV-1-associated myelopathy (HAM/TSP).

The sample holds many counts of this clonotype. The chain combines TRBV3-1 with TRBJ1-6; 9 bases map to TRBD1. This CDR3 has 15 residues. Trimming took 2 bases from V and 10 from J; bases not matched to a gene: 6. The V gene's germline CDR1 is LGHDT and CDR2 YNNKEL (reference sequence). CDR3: CASSQLTGGRSPLHF. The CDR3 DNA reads TGTGCCAGCAGCCAACTGACAGGGGGAAGATCACCCCTCCACTTT.

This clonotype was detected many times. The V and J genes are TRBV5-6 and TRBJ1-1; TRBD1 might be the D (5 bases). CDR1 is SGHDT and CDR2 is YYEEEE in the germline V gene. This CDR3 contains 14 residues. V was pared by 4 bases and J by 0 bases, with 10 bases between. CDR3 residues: CASSLRGLNTEAFF. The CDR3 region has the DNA TGTGCCAGCAGCCTAAGGGGTCTGAACACTGAAGCTTTCTTT.

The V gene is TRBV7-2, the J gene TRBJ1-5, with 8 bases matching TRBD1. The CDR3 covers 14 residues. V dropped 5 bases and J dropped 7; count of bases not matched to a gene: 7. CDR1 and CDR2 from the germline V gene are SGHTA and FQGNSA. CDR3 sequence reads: CASSERQGRQPQHF. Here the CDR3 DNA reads TGTGCCAGCAGCGAACGACAGGGGCGACAGCCCCAGCATTTT.

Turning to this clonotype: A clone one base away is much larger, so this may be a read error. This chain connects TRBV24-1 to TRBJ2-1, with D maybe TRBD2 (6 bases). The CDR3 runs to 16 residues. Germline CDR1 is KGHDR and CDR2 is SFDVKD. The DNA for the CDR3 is TGTGCCTCCAGTGACCCCAAGTCGGGAGCCTACAATGAGCAGTTCTTC. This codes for CASSDPKSGAYNEQFF.

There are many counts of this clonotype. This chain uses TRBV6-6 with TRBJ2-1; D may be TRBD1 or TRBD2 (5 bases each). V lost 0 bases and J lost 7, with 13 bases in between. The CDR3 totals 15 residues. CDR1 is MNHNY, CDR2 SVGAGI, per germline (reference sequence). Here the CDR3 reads CASSYSGGLRNEQFF. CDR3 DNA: TGTGCCAGCAGTTACTCTGGGGGTTTAAGGAATGAGCAGTTCTTC.

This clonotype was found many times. The CDR3 sequence: CASSLWVTEAFF. The CDR3 DNA reads as TGTGCCAGCAGTTTATGGGTGACTGAAGCTTTCTTT. The chain uses TRBV28 and TRBJ1-1; D call uncertain. CDR3 length equals 12 residues. V was pared by 0 bases and J by 5 bases, with 4 bases between. Germline assignment: CDR1 MDHEN and CDR2 SYDVKM. Based on the CDR3 plus reference TRBV28 and TRBJ1-1, the full variable domain is DVKVTQSSRYLVKRTGEKVFLECVQDMDHENMFWYRQDPGLGLRLIYFSYDVKMKEKGDIPEGYSVSREKKERFSLILESASTNQTSMYLCASSLWVTEAFFGQGTRLTVV.

CDR3 sequence (DNA): TGTGCCAGCAGATTTTACGGGACTGAAGCTTTCTTT. As protein: CASRFYGTEAFF. The chain uses TRBV5-6 and TRBJ1-1; D ambiguous. This CDR3 is built from 12 residues. The ends were cut back, 5 bases at V and 5 bases at J, with 10 bases in the middle. Germline V gives CDR1 SGHDT, CDR2 YYEEEE.

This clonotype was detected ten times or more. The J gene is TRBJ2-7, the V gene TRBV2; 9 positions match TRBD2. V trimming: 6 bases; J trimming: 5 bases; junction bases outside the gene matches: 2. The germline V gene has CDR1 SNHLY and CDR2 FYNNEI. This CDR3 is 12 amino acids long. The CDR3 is CASSGLANEQYF. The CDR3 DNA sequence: TGTGCCAGCAGCGGACTAGCGAACGAGCAGTACTTC.

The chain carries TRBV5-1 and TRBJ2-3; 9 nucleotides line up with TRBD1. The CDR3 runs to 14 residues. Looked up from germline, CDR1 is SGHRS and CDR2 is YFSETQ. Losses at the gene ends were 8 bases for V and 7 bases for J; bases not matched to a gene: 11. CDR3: CASSTTGGGYTQYF. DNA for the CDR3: TGCGCCAGTAGCACAACAGGGGGCGGATATACGCAGTATTTT.

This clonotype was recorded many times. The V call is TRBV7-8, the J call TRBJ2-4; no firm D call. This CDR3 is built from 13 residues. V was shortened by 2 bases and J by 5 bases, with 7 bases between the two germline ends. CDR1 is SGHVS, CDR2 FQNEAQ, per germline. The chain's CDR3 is CASSLRVENIQYF. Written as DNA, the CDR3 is TGTGCCAGCAGCTTACGGGTAGAAAACATTCAGTACTTC.

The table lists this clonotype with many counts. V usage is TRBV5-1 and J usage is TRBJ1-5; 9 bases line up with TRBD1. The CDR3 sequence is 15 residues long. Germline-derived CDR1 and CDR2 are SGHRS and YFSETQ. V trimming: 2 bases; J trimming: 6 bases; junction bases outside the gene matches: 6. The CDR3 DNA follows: TGCGCCAGCAGCTTCACAGGGGGCGCAGGTCAGCCCCAGCATTTT. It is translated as CASSFTGGAGQPQHF. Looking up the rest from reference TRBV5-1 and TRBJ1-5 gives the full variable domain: KAGVTQTPRYLIKTRGQQVTLSCSPISGHRSVSWYQQTPGQGLQFLFEYFSETQRNKGNFPGRFSGRQFSNSRSEMNVSTLELGDSALYLCASSFTGGAGQPQHFGDGTRLSIL.

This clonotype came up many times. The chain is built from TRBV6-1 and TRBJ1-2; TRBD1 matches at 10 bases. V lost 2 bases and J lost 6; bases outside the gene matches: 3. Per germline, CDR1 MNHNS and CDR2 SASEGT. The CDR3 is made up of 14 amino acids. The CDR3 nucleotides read TGTGCCAGCAGTGAATTTGGACAGGGGGATGGCTACACCTTC. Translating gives CASSEFGQGDGYTF.

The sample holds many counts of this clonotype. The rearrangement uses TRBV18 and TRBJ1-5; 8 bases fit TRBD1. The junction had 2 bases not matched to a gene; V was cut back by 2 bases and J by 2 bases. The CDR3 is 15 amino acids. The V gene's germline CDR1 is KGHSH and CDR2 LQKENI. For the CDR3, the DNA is TGTGCCAGCTCACCAGACAGGGGTGGCAATCAGCCCCAGCATTTT. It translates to CASSPDRGGNQPQHF.

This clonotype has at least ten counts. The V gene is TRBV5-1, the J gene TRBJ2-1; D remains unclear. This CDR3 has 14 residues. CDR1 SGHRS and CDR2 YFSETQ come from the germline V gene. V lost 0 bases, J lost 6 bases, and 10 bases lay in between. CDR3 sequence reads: CASSLAPAVNEQFF. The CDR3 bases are TGCGCCAGCAGCTTGGCCCCGGCAGTCAATGAGCAGTTCTTC.

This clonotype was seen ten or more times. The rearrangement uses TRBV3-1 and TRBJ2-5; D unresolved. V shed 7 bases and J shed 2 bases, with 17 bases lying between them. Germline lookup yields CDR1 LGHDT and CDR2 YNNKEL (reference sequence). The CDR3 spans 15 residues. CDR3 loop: CASKLNGLGQETQYF. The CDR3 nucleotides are TGTGCCAGCAAACTTAACGGGCTCGGGCAAGAGACCCAGTACTTC.

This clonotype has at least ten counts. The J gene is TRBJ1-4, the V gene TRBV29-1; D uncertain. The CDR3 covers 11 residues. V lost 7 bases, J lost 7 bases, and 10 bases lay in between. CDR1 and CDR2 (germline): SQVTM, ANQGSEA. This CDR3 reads CSATELEKLFF. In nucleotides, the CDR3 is TGCAGCGCCACAGAGCTTGAAAAACTGTTTTTT.

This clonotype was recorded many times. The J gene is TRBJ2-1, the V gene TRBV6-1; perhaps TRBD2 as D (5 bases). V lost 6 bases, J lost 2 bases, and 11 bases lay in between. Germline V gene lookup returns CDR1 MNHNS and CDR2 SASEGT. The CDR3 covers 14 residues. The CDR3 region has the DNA TGTGCCAGCAGGAGGGAATTGACCTACAATGAGCAGTTCTTC. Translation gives CASRRELTYNEQFF.

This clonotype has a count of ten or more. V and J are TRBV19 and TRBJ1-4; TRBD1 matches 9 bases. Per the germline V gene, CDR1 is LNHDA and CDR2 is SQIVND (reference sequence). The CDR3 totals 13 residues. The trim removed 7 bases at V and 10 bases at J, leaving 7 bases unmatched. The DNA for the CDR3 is TGTGCCAGTACTCCGGACAGGGGACGAAAACTGTTTTTT. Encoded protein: CASTPDRGRKLFF.

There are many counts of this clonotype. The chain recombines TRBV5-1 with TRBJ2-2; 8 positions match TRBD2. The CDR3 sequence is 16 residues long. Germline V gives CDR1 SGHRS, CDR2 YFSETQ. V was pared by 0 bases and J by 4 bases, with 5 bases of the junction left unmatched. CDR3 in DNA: TGCGCCAGCAGCTTGGGGGCGGGAGGACTCACCGGGGAGCTGTTTTTT. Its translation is CASSLGAGGLTGELFF. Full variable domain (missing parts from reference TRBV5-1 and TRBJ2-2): KAGVTQTPRYLIKTRGQQVTLSCSPISGHRSVSWYQQTPGQGLQFLFEYFSETQRNKGNFPGRFSGRQFSNSRSEMNVSTLELGDSALYLCASSLGAGGLTGELFFGEGSRLTVL.

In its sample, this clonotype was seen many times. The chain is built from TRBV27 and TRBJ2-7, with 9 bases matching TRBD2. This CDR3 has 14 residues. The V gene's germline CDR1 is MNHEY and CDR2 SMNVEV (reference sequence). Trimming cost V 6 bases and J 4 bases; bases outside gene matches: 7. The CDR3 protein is CASRSSGVLYEQYF. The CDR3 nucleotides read TGTGCCAGCAGATCTAGCGGGGTCCTTTACGAGCAGTACTTC.

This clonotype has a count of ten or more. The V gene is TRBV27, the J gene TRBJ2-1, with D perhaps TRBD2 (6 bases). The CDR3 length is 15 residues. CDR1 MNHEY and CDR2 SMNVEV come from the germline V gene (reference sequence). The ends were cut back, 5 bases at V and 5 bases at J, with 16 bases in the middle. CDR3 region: CASSPTPGRDNEQFF. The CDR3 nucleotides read TGTGCCAGCAGTCCCACCCCCGGGAGAGACAATGAGCAGTTCTTC.

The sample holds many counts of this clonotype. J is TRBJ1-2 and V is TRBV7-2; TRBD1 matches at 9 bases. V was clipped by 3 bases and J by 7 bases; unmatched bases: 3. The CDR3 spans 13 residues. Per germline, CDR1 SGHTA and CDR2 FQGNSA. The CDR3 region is CASSFRDRAGYTF. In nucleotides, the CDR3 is TGTGCCAGCAGCTTTAGGGACAGGGCTGGCTACACCTTC.

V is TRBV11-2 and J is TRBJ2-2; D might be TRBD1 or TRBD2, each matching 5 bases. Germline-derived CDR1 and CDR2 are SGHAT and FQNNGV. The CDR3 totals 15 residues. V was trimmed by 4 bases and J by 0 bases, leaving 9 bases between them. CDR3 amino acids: CASSSSGPNTGELFF. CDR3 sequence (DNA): TGTGCCAGCAGCTCCTCGGGACCGAACACCGGGGAGCTGTTTTTT.

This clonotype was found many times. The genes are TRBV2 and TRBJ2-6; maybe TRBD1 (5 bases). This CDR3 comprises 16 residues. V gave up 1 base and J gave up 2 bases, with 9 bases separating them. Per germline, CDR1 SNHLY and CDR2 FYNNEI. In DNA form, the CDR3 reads TGTGCCAGCAGTGAAGACCCCAGGGCTGGGGCCAACGTCCTGACTTTC. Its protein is CASSEDPRAGANVLTF.

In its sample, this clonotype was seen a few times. CDR3 coding DNA: TGTGCCAGCAGCCGACGACAGGGAAGTCGGATAAAGGCTTACAATGAGCAGTTCTTC. Amino acid sequence: CASSRRQGSRIKAYNEQFF. The genes are TRBV7-9 and TRBJ2-1, with TRBD1 identical over 7 bases. J gave up 4 bases and V 5 bases, and 20 bases lay outside the gene matches. The length of the CDR3 is 19 residues. CDR1 SEHNR and CDR2 FQNEAQ come from the germline V gene (reference sequence).

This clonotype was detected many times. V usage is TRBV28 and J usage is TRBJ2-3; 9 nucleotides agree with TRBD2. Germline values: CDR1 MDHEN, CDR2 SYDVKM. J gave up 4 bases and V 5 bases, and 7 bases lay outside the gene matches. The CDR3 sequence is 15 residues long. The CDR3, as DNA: TGTGCCAGCAGTCTTTTAGCGGGAGTCGCAGATACGCAGTATTTT. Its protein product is CASSLLAGVADTQYF.

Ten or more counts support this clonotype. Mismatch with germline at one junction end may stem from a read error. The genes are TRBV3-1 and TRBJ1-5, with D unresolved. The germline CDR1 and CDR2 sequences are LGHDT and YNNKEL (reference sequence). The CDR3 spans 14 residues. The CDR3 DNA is TGTACCAGCAGCCAAGATTTGACGAACCAGCCCCAGCATTTT. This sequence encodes CTSSQDLTNQPQHF.

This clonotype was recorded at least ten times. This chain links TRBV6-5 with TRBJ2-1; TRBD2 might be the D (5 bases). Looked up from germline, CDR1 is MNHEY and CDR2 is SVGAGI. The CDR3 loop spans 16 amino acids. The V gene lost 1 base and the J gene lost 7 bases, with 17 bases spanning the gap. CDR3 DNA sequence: TGTGCCAGCAGTTACTTTAAGGGATCATCGGGAAATGAGCAGTTCTTC. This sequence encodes CASSYFKGSSGNEQFF.

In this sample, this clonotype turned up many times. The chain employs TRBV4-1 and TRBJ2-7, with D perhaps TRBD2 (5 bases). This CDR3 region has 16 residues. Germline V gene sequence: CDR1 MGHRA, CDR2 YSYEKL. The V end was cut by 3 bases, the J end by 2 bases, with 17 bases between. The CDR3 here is CASSHPPAGSTYEQYF. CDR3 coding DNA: TGCGCCAGCAGCCATCCTCCCGCGGGTTCGACCTACGAGCAGTACTTC.